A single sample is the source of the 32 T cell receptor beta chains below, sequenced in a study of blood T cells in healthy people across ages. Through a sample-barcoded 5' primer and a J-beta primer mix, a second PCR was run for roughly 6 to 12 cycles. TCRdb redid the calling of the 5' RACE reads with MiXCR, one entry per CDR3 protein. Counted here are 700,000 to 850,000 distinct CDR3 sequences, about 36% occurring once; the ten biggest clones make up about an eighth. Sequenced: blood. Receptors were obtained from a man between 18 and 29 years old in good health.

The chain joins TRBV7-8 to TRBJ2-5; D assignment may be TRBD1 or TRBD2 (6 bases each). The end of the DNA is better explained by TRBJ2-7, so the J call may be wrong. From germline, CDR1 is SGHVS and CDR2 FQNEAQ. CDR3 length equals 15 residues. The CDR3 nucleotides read TGTGCCAGCAGCTTAGAGGGGAGGACAGTCTACGAGCAGTACTTC. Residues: CASSLEGRTVYEQYF.

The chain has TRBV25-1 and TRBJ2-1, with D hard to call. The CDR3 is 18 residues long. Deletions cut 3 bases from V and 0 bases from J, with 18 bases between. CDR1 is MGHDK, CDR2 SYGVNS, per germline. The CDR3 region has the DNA TGTGCCAGCAGTGACAAAATTGGGTGGGCTAGCTCCTACAATGAGCAGTTCTTC. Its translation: CASSDKIGWASSYNEQFF.

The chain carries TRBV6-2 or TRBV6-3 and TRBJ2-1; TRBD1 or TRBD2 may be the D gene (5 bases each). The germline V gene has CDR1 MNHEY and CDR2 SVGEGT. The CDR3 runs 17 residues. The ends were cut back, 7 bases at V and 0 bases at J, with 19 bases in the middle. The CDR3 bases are TGTGCCAGCAACGCCTTGGGACGGATGAGCTCCTACAATGAGCAGTTCTTC. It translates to CASNALGRMSSYNEQFF.

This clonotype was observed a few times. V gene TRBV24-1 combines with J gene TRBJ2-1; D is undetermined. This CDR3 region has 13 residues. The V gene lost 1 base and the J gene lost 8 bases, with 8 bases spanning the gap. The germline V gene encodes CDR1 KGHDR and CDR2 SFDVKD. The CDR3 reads CATSDFRGDEQFF. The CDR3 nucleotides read TGTGCCACCAGTGATTTTCGAGGAGATGAGCAGTTCTTC.

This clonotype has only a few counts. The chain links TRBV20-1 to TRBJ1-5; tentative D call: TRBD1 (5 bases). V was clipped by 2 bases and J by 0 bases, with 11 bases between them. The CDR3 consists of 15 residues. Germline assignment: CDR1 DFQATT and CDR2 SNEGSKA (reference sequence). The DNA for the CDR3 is TGCAGTGCTAGAACGAGGGGAAATAGCAATCAGCCCCAGCATTTT. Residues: CSARTRGNSNQPQHF.

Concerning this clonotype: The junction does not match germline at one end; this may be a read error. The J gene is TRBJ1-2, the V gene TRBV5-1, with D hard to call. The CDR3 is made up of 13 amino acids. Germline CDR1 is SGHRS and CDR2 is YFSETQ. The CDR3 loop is CAGSYTTAYGYTF. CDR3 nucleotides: TGCGCCGGCAGCTATACTACAGCCTATGGCTACACCTTC.

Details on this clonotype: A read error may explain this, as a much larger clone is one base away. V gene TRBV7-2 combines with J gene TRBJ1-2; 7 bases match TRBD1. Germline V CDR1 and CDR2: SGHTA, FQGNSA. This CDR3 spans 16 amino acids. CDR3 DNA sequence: TGTGCCAGCAGCGTAAGCCTCCGGACAGGCTTATATGACTACACCTTC. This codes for CASSVSLRTGLYDYTF.

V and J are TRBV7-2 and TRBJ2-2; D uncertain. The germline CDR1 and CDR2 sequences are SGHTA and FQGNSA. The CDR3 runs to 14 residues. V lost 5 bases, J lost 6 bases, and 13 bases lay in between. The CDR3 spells CASSPQIVPGELFF. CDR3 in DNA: TGTGCCAGCAGCCCTCAGATTGTCCCCGGGGAGCTGTTTTTT.

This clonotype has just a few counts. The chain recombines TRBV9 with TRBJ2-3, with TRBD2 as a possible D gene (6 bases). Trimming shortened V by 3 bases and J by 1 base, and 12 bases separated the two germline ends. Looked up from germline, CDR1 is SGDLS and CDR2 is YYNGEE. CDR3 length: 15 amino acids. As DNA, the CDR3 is TGTGCCAGCAGCGGGCTAGCGTTGGGCACAGATACGCAGTATTTT. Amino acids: CASSGLALGTDTQYF.

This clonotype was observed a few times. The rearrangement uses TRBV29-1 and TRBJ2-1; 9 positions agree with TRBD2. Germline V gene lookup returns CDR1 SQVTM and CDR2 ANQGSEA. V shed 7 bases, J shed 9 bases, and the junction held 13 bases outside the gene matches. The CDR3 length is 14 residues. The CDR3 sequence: CSAQERGARSEQFF. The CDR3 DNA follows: TGCAGCGCCCAGGAGCGGGGGGCAAGGAGTGAGCAGTTCTTC.

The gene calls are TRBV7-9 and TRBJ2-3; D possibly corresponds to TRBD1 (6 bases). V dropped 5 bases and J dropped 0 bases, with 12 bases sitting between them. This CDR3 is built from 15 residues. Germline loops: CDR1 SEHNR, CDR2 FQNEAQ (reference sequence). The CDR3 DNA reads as TGTGCCAGCAGCCGGGACACCCCTAGCACAGATACGCAGTATTTT. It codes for CASSRDTPSTDTQYF.

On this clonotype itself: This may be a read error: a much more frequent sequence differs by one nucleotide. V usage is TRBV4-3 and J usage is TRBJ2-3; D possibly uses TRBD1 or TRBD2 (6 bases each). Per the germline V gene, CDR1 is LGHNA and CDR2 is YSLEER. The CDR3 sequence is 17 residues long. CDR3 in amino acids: CASSQDWGALNTDTHYF. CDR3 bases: TGCGCCAGCAGCCAAGATTGGGGGGCGCTTAACACAGATACGCATTATTTT.

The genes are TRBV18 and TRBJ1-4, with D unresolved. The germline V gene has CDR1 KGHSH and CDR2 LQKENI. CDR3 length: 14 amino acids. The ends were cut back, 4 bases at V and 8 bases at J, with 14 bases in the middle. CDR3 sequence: CASSREGSMEKLFF. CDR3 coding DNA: TGTGCCAGCTCACGAGAAGGGAGCATGGAAAAACTGTTTTTT.

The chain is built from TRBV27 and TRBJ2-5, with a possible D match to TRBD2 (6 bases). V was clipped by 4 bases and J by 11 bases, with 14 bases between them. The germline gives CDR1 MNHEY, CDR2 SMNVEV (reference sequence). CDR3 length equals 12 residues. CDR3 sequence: CASSSGVHEQYF. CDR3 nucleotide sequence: TGTGCCAGCAGTTCGGGGGTCCATGAGCAGTACTTC.

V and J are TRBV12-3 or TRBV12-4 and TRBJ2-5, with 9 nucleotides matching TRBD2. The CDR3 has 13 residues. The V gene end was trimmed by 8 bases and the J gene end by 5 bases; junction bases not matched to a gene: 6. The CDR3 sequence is CASHGTSWETQYF. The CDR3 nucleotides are TGTGCCAGCCACGGGACTAGCTGGGAGACCCAGTACTTC.

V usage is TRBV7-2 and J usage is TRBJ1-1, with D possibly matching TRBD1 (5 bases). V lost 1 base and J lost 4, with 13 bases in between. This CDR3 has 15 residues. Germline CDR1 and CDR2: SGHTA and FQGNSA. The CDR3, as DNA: TGTGCCAGCAGCTTAGGACTCGGGGGGGGCACTGAAGCTTTCTTT. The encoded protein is CASSLGLGGGTEAFF.

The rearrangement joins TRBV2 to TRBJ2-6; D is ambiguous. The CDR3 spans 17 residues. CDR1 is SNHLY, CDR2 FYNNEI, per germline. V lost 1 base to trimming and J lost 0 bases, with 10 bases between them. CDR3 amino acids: CASSEEQAISGANVLTF. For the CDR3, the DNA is TGTGCCAGCAGTGAAGAGCAGGCAATCTCTGGGGCCAACGTCCTGACTTTC.

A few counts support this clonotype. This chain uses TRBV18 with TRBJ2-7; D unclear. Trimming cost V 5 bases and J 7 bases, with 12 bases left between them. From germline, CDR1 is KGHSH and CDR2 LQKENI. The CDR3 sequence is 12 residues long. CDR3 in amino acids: CASSVGSREQYF. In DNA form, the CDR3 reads TGTGCCAGCTCAGTTGGGTCCAGGGAGCAGTACTTC.

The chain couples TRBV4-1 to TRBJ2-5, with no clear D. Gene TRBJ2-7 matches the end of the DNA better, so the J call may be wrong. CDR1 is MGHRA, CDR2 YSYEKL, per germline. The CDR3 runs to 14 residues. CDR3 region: CASSQAYGAYEQYF. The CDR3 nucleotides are TGCGCCAGCAGCCAGGCCTACGGTGCCTACGAGCAGTACTTC.

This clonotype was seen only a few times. The CDR3 here is CASSLAPLNQPQHF. DNA for the CDR3: TGTGCCAGCAGCTTAGCCCCACTCAATCAGCCCCAGCATTTT. The chain uses TRBV7-2 and TRBJ1-5; no clear D gene. This CDR3 region has 14 residues. CDR1 and CDR2 (germline): SGHTA, FQGNSA. Trimming removed 0 bases at V and 3 bases at J, with 6 bases between.

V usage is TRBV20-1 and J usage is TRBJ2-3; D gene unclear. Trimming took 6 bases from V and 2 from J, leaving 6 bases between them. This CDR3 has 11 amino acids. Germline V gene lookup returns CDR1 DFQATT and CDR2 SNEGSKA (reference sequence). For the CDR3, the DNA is TGCAGTGCCCCTTTCACAGATACGCAGTATTTT. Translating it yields CSAPFTDTQYF.

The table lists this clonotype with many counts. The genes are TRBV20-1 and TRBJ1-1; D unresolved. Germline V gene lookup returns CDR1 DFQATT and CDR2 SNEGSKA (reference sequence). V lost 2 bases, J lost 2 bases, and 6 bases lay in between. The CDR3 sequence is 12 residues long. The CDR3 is CSARTSNTEAFF. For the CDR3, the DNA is TGCAGTGCTAGAACCAGTAACACTGAAGCTTTCTTT.

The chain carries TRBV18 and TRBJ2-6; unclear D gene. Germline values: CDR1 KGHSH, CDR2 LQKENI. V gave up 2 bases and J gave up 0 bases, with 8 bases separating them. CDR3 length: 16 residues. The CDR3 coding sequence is TGTGCCAGCTCACCAGCAGCCCTCTCTGGGGCCAACGTCCTGACTTTC. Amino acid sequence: CASSPAALSGANVLTF.

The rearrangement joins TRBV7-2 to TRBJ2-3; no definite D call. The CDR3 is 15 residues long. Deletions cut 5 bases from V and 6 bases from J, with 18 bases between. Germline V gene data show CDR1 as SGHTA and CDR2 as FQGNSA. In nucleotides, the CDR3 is TGTGCCAGCAGCACCCAACCGACACAGCCGGATACGCAGTATTTT. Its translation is CASSTQPTQPDTQYF.

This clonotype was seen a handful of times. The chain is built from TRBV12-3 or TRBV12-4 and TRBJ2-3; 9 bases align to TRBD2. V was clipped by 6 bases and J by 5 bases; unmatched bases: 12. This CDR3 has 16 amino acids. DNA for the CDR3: TGTGCCAGCAGCCTAGCGGGGACCGGTGCAGGAGATACGCAGTATTTT. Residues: CASSLAGTGAGDTQYF.

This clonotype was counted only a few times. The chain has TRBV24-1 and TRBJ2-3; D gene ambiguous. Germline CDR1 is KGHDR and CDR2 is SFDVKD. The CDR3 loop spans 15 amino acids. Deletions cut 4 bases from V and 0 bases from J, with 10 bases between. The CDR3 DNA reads TGTGCCACCAGTGACCGGACGTCTAGCACAGATACGCAGTATTTT. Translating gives CATSDRTSSTDTQYF.

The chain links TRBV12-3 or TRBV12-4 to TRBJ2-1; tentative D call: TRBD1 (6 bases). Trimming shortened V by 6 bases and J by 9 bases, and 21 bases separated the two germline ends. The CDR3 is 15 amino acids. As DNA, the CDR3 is TGTGCCAGCAGGTCCGGGACAAGGGGCGCTGCTGAGCAGTTCTTC. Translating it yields CASRSGTRGAAEQFF.

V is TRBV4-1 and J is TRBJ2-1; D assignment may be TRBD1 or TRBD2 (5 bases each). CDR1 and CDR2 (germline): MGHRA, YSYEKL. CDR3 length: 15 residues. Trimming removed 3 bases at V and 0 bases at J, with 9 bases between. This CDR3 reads CASSHPGPSYNEQFF. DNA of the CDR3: TGCGCCAGCAGCCATCCGGGACCCTCCTACAATGAGCAGTTCTTC.

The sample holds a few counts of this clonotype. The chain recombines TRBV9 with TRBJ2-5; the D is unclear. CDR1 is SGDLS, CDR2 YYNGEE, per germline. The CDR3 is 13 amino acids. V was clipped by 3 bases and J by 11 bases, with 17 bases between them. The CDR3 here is CASSGLVGNEQYF. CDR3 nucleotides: TGTGCCAGCAGCGGTCTAGTTGGGAATGAGCAGTACTTC.

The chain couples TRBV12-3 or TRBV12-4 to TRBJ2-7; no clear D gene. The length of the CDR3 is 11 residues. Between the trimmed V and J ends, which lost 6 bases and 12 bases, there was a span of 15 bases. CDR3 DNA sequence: TGTGCCAGCAGATTTCGAGAGACCCGGTACTTC. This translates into CASRFRETRYF.

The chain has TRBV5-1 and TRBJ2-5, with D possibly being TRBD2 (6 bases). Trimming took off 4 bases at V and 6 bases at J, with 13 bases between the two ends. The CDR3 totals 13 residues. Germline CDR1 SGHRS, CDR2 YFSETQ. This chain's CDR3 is CASSPRTTQTQYF. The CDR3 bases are TGCGCCAGCAGCCCCCGGACTACCCAGACCCAGTACTTC. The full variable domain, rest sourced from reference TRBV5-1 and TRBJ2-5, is KAGVTQTPRYLIKTRGQQVTLSCSPISGHRSVSWYQQTPGQGLQFLFEYFSETQRNKGNFPGRFSGRQFSNSRSEMNVSTLELGDSALYLCASSPRTTQTQYFGPGTRLLVL.

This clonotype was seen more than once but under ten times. The CDR3 is CASSFDRRTGELFF. The CDR3 region has the DNA TGTGCCAGCAGTTTTGACAGGAGGACCGGGGAGCTGTTTTTT. V is TRBV12-3 or TRBV12-4 and J is TRBJ2-2; D is possibly TRBD1 (6 bases). The length of the CDR3 is 14 residues. V lost 3 bases to trimming and J lost 5 bases, with 10 bases between them.